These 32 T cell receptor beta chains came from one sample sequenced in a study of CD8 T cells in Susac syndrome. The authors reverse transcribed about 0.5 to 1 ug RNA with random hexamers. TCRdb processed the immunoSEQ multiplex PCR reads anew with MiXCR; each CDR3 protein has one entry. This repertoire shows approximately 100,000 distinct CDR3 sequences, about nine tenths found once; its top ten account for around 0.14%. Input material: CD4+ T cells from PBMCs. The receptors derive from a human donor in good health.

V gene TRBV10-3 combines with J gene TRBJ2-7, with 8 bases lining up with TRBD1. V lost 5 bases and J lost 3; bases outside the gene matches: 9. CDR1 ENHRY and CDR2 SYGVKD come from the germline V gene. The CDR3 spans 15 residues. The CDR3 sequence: CAISRPGQAVYEQYF. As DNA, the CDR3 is TGTGCCATCAGTCGTCCGGGACAGGCTGTCTACGAGCAGTACTTC.

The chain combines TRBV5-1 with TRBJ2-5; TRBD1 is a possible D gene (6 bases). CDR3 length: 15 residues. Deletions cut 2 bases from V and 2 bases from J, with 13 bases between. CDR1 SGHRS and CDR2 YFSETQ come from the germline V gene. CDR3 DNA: TGCGCCAGCAGCTTCTCCGGGGACATTCAAGAGACCCAGTACTTC. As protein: CASSFSGDIQETQYF.

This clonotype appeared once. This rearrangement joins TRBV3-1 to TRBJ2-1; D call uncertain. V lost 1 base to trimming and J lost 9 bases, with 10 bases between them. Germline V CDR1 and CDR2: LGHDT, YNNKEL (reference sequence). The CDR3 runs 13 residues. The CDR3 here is CASSQGGIGEQFF. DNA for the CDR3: TGTGCCAGCAGCCAAGGGGGAATCGGTGAGCAGTTCTTC.

The DNA for the CDR3 is TGTGCCAGCAGCCAACTCGGCCAGGGCGAGCAGTACTTC. This sequence encodes CASSQLGQGEQYF. The rearrangement joins TRBV9 to TRBJ2-7; a possible D gene is TRBD1 (5 bases). The V end was cut by 4 bases, the J end by 6 bases, with 14 bases between. The CDR3 totals 13 residues. The germline gives CDR1 SGDLS, CDR2 YYNGEE.

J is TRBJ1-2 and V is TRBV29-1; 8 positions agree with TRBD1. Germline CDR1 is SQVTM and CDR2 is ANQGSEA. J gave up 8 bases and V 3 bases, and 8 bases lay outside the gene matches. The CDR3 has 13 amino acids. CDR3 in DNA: TGCAGCGTTGACGCGCAGGGGGCGGGAGGCTACACCTTC. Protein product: CSVDAQGAGGYTF.

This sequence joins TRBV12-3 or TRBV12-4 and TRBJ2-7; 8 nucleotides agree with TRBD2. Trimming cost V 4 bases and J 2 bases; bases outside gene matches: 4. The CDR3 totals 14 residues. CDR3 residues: CASSSGGNTYEQYF. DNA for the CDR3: TGTGCCAGCAGTTCGGGGGGGAATACCTACGAGCAGTACTTC.

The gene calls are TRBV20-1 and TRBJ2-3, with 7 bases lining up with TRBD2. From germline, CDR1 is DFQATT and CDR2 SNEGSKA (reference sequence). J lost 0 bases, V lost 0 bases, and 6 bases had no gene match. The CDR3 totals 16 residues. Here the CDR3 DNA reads TGCAGTGCTAGAGATATAGGGCGGGGGAGCACAGATACGCAGTATTTT. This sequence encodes CSARDIGRGSTDTQYF.

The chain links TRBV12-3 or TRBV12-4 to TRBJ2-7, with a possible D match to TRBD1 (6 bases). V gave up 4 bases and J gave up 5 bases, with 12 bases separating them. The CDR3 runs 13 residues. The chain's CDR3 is CASSSDGQNEQYF. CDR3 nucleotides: TGTGCCAGCAGTTCGGACGGACAGAACGAGCAGTACTTC.

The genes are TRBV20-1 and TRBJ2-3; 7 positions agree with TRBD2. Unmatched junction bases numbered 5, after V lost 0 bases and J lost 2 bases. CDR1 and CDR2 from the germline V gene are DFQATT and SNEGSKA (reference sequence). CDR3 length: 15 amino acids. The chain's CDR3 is CSARETAGNTDTQYF. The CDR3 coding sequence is TGCAGTGCTAGAGAGACAGCGGGGAACACAGATACGCAGTATTTT.

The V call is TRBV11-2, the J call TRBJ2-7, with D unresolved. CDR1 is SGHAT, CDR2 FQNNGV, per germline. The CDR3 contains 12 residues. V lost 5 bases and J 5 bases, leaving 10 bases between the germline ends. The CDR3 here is CASSNTVHEQYF. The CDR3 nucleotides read TGTGCCAGCAGCAATACAGTACACGAGCAGTACTTC.

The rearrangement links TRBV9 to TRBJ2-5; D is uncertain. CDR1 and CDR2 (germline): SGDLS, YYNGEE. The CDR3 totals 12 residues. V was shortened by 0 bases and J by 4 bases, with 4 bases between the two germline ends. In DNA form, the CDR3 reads TGTGCCAGCAGCGTAGTGGCAGAGACCCAGTACTTC. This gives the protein CASSVVAETQYF.

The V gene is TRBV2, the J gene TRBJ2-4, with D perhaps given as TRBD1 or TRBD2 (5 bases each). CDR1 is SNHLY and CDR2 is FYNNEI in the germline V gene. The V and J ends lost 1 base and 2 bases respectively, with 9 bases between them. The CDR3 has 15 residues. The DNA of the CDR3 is TGTGCCAGCAGTGAAGGAGGGGTAACCAAAAACATTCAGTACTTC. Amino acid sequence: CASSEGGVTKNIQYF.

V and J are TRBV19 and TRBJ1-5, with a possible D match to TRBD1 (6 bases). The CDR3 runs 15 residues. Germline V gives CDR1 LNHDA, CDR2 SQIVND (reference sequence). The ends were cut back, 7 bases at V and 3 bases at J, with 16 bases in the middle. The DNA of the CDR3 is TGTGCCAGTACTACCGGGGGCCTCGACAATCAGCCCCAGCATTTT. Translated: CASTTGGLDNQPQHF. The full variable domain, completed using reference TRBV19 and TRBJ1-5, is DGGITQSPKYLFRKEGQNVTLSCEQNLNHDAMYWYRQDPGQGLRLIYYSQIVNDFQKGDIAEGYSVSREKKESFPLTVTSAQKNPTAFYLCASTTGGLDNQPQHFGDGTRLSIL.

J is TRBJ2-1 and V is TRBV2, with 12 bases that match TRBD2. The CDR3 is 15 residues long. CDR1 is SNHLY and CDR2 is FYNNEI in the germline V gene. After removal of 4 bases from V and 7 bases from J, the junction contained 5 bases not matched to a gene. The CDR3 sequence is CASSGTSGIINEQFF. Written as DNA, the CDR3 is TGTGCCAGCAGTGGGACTAGCGGGATTATTAATGAGCAGTTCTTC.

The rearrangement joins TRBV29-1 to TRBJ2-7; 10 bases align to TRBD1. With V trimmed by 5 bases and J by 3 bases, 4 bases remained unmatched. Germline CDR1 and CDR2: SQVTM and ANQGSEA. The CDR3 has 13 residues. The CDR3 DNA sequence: TGCAGCGTTCGAAGGACAGGGGGCTACGAGCAGTACTTC. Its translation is CSVRRTGGYEQYF.

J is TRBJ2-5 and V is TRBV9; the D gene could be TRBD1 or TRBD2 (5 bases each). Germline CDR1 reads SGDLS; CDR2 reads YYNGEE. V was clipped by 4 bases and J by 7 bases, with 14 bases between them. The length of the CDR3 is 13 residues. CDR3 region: CASSRGDGTTQYF. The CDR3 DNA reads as TGTGCCAGCAGCCGAGGGGACGGGACGACCCAGTACTTC.

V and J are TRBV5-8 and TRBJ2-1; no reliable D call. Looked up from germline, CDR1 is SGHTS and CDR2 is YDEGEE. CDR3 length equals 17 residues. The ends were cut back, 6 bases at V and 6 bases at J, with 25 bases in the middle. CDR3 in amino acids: CASISSNRGFGVNEQFF. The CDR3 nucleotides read TGTGCCAGCATATCTTCCAACCGTGGGTTTGGGGTCAATGAGCAGTTCTTC.

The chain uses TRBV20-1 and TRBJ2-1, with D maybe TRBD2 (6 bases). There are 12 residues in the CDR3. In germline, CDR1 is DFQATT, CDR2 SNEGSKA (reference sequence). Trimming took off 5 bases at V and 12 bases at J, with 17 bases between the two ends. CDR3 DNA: TGCAGTGCTTTCTACCCAGGAGGGCGGCAGTTCTTC. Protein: CSAFYPGGRQFF.

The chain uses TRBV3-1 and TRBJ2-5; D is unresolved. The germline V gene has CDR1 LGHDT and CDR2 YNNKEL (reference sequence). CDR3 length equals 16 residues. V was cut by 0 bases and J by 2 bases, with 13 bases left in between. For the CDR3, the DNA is TGTGCCAGCAGCCAAGAGTTATGGGCGACACAAGAGACCCAGTACTTC. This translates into CASSQELWATQETQYF.

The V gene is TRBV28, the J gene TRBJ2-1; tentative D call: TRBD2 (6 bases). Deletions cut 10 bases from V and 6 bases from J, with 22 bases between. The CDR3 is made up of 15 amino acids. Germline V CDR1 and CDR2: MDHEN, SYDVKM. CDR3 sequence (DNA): TGTGCCATACGACCTGGGGGGATTGGAGGCAATGAGCAGTTCTTC. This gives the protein CAIRPGGIGGNEQFF. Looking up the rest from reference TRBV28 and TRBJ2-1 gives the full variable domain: DVKVTQSSRYLVKRTGEKVFLECVQDMDHENMFWYRQDPGLGLRLIYFSYDVKMKEKGDIPEGYSVSREKKERFSLILESASTNQTSMYLCAIRPGGIGGNEQFFGPGTRLTVL.

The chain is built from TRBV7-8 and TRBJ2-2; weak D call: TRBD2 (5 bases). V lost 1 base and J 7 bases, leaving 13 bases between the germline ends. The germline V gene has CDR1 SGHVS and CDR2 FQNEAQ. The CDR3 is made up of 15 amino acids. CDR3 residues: CASSLDGDLGGELFF. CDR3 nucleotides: TGTGCCAGCAGCTTAGACGGGGATTTAGGCGGGGAGCTGTTTTTT.

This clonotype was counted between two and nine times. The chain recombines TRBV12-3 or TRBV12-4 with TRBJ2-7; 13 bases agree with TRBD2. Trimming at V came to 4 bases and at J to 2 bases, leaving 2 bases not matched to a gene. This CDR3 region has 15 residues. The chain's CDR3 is CASSSTSGGAYEQYF. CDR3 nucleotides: TGTGCCAGCAGTTCTACTAGCGGGGGGGCCTACGAGCAGTACTTC.

The CDR3 sequence: CSGLDRRNGGELFF. CDR3 coding DNA: TGCAGCGGTTTAGATAGAAGGAATGGCGGGGAGCTGTTTTTT. The chain couples TRBV29-1 to TRBJ2-2; the D is unclear. V dropped 7 bases and J dropped 7 bases, with 19 bases sitting between them. Germline V gene lookup returns CDR1 SQVTM and CDR2 ANQGSEA. The CDR3 sequence is 14 residues long.

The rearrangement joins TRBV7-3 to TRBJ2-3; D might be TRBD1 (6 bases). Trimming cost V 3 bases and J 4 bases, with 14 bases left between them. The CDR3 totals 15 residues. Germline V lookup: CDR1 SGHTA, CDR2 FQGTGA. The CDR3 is CASSFGNGGPDTQYF. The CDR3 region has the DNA TGTGCCAGCAGCTTCGGCAATGGGGGCCCAGATACGCAGTATTTT.

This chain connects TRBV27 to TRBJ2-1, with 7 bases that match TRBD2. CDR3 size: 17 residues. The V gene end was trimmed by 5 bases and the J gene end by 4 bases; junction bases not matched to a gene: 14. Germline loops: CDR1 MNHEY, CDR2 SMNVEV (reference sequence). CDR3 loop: CASSPKIGSGYYNEQFF. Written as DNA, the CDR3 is TGTGCCAGCAGTCCCAAAATTGGTAGCGGGTATTACAATGAGCAGTTCTTC.

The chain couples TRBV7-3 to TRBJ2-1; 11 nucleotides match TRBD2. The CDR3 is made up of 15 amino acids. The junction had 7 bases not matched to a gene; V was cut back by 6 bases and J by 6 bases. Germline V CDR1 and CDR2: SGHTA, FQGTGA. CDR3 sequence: CASSLLAGGPNEQFF. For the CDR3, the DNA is TGTGCCAGCAGTTTATTAGCGGGGGGGCCCAATGAGCAGTTCTTC.

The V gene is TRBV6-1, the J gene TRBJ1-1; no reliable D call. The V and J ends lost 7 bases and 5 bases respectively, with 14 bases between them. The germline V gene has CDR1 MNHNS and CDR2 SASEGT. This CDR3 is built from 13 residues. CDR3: CASKLEGRTEAFF. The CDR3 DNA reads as TGTGCCAGCAAGTTAGAGGGCAGAACTGAAGCTTTCTTT.

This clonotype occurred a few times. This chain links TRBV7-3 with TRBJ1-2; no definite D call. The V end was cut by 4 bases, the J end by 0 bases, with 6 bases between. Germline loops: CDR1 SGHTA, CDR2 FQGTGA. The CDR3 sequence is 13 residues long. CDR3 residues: CASSSGPNYGYTF. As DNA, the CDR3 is TGTGCCAGCAGCTCTGGGCCTAACTATGGCTACACCTTC.

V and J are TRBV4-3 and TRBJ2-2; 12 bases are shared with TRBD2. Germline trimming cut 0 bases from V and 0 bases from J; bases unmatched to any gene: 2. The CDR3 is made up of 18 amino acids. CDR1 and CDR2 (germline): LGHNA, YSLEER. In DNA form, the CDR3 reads TGCGCCAGCAGCCAAGACCCTAGCGGGGGGGCGAACACCGGGGAGCTGTTTTTT. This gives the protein CASSQDPSGGANTGELFF.

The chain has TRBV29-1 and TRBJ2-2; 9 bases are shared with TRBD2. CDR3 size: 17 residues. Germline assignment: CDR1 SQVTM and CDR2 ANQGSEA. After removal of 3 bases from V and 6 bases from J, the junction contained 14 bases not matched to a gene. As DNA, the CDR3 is TGCAGCGTTGACGCTTCTCTAGCGGGGTCAGCGGCCGGGGAGCTGTTTTTT. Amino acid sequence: CSVDASLAGSAAGELFF.

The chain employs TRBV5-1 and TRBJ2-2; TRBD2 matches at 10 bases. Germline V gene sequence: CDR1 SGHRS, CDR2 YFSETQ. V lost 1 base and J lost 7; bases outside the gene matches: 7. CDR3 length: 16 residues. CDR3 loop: CASSLTSGNVVGELFF. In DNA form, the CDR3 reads TGCGCCAGCAGCTTGACTAGCGGGAACGTCGTCGGGGAGCTGTTTTTT. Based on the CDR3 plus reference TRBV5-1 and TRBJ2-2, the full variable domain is KAGVTQTPRYLIKTRGQQVTLSCSPISGHRSVSWYQQTPGQGLQFLFEYFSETQRNKGNFPGRFSGRQFSNSRSEMNVSTLELGDSALYLCASSLTSGNVVGELFFGEGSRLTVL.

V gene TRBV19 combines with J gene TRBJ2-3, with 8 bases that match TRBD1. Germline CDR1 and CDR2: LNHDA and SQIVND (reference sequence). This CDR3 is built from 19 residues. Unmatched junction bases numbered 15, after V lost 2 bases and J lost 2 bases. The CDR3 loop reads CASSIPKRQGLIYTDTQYF. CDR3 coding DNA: TGTGCCAGTAGTATACCAAAGAGACAGGGGCTAATTTACACAGATACGCAGTATTTT.